This T cell receptor beta chain was captured by sequencing in a study of T cell repertoires in cytomegalovirus infection. At the level of the study: Evidence of both CMV infection and a matching HLA type came from public TCR beta signatures. Study conclusions and caveats: Frequencies of public TCR beta families were cumulated, and this identified carriers of CMV plus the relevant HLA. The ex vivo response was dominated by HLA-C-restricted CMV-specific TCR beta clonotypes.

Comment on this clonotype: Its antigen is still unknown.

Looked up from germline, CDR1 is SQVTM and CDR2 is ANQGSEA. The germline V and J ends were trimmed by 4 bases and 6 bases, with 18 bases remaining between them. CDR3 length: 14 amino acids. One entry per CDR3 protein, called by TCRdb with MiXCR from the reads. The sample yields just under 500,000 distinct CDR3 sequences, 33% seen once. The sample consisted of cultured PBMCs, taken from culture after CMV antigen stimulation. The V gene is TRBV29-1, the J gene TRBJ1-1; D unresolved. The receptor was derived from a human donor in good health (CMV status not recorded). Some clones in this sample may be carry-over from other donors' samples. Here the CDR3 reads CSVVWAEGVPEAFF. DNA for the CDR3: TGCAGCGTTGTGTGGGCGGAGGGTGTCCCTGAAGCTTTCTTT.